One sample yielded the 2 T cell receptor beta chains listed below, sequenced in a study of shared clonotypes between healthy human individuals. Assay used: immunoSEQ multiplex PCR; TCRdb lists only in-frame clones, some missing. Of about half a million clones listed, around 80% are singletons. Sequenced sample: PBMCs. The receptors come from a woman aged 40 to 50 in good health. Some clones in this sample may be carry-over from other donors' samples.

The V gene is TRBV28, the J gene TRBJ1-1; D not resolved. The germline gives CDR1 MDHEN, CDR2 SYDVKM. Trimming cost V 4 bases and J 4 bases, with 4 bases left between them. The CDR3 is made up of 11 amino acids. CDR3 protein: CASSSITEAFF. CDR3 DNA sequence: TGTGCCAGCAGTTCCATCACTGAAGCTTTCTTT.

V and J are TRBV29-1 and TRBJ2-1; 11 bases map to TRBD2. The V and J ends lost 0 bases and 14 bases, in that order; junction bases with no gene match: 9. CDR3 length equals 14 residues. Germline-derived CDR1 and CDR2 are SQVTM and ANQGSEA. CDR3 amino acids: CSVEDRLAGGNKFF. The CDR3 DNA is TGCAGCGTTGAAGATAGGCTAGCGGGAGGAAATAAGTTCTTC.